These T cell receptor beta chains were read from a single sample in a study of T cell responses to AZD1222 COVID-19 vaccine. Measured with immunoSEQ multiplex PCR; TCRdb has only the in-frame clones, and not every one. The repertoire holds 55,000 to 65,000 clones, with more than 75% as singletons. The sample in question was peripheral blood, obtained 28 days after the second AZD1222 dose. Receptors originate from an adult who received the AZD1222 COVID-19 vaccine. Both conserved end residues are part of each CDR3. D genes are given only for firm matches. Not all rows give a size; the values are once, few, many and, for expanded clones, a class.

TGTGCCACAGGGGGAATATTTAATGAAAAACTGTTTTTT,CATGGIFNEKLFF,TRBJ1-4,few,TRBV3-1/TRBV3-2,TRBD1
TGCGCCAGCAGCTTGGCCTTGGCAGGGGGTTATCGGTCACCCCTCCACTTT,CASSLALAGGYRSPLHF,TRBJ1-6,few,TRBV5-1,TRBD1
TGTGCCAGCGGGAACAATGAGCAGTTCTTC,CASGNNEQFF,TRBJ2-1,-,TRBV6-6,-
TGCAGCGTAAAACCGGACGGGAACACTGAAGCTTTCTTT,CSVKPDGNTEAFF,TRBJ1-1,few,TRBV29-1,-
TGTGCCAGTAGTGAAGACAGGGCAGGACGTCTGAACACTGAAGCTTTCTTT,CASSEDRAGRLNTEAFF,TRBJ1-1,-,TRBV19,TRBD1
TGTGCCAGCAGCCAAGACGTAACAGGAGGGGAGACCCAGTACTTC,CASSQDVTGGETQYF,TRBJ2-5,-,TRBV3-1/TRBV3-2,-
TGCGCCAGCAGCCAGAGCGGGGACGGCTACACCTTC,CASSQSGDGYTF,TRBJ1-2,-,TRBV5-1,-
TGTGCCAGCAGTCCGGACAGGTCCTATGGCTACACCTTC,CASSPDRSYGYTF,TRBJ1-2,-,TRBV6-5,TRBD1
TGTGCCAGCACCGATAGGGGAGTCACCGGGGAGCTGTTTTTT,CASTDRGVTGELFF,TRBJ2-2,few,TRBV7-9,-
TGTGCCCTCGGTGGTAGCGGGGGGGAGCTGTTTTTT,CALGGSGGELFF,TRBJ2-2,-,TRBV19,TRBD2
TGTGCCAGCAGCTTAGGCCCTCTAAACACTGAAGCTTTCTTT,CASSLGPLNTEAFF,TRBJ1-1,once,TRBV7-2,-
TGTGCCACTCGGGGGACAGGGGACGTCAATGAGCAGTTCTTC,CATRGTGDVNEQFF,TRBJ2-1,-,TRBV24-1,TRBD1
TGTGCCAGCAGCCAAGGGTATATCGATCGGGAGCAGTTCTTC,CASSQGYIDREQFF,TRBJ2-1,-,TRBV3-1/TRBV3-2,-
TGCAGTGCTAGTGGTCTGGACAGCCAAAGGTTCTCTAATCAGCCCCAGCATTTT,CSASGLDSQRFSNQPQHF,TRBJ1-5,-,TRBV20-1,-
TGCAGCGTTGTCCAGGGTGGATCTGAAGCTTTCTTT,CSVVQGGSEAFF,TRBJ1-1,-,TRBV29-1,-
TGTGCCAGCAGCTTAGAAGTGGGATGGGGCAGGACTAATGGCTACACCTTC,CASSLEVGWGRTNGYTF,TRBJ1-2,-,TRBV7-2,-
TGTGCCAGCAGTGAATCGGTCCTAGTGGGGAAGACCCAGTACTTC,CASSESVLVGKTQYF,TRBJ2-5,few,TRBV6-1,-
TGTGCCAGCAGCTTAAGTGAGGGCAAGCCCCAGCATTTT,CASSLSEGKPQHF,TRBJ1-5,-,TRBV11-2,-
TGTGCCAGCACAGGGGCCACTGAAGCTTTCTTT,CASTGATEAFF,TRBJ1-1,-,TRBV2,-
TGCGCCAGCAGTGAACTGGGACAGAGTAGCACAGATACGCAGTATTTT,CASSELGQSSTDTQYF,TRBJ2-3,-,TRBV10-2,TRBD1
TGCGCCAGCAGCTTGGACTCTCTGGAGGAAAAACTGTTTTTT,CASSLDSLEEKLFF,TRBJ1-4,-,TRBV5-1,-